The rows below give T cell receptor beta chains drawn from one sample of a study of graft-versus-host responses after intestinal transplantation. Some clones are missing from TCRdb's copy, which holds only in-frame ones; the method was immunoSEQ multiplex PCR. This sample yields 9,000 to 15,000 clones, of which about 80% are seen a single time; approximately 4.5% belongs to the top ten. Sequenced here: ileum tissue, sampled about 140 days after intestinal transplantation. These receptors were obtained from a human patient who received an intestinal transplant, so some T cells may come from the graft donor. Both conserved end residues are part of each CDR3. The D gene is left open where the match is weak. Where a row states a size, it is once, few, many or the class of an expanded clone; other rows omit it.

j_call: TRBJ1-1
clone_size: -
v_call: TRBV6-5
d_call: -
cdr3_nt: TGTGCCAGCAGTTACGACATGAACACTGAAGCTTTCTTT
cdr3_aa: CASSYDMNTEAFF

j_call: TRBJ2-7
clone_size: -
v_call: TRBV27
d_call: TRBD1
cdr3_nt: TGTGCCAGCAGTCCGCTCTCCGGGACAGGATCCTACGAGCAGTACTTC
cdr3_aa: CASSPLSGTGSYEQYF

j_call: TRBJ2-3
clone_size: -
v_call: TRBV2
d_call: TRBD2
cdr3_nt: TGTGCCAGCAGTCAGACCCACCCAGGGCGGGGGGGCACAGATACGCAGTATTTT
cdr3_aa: CASSQTHPGRGGTDTQYF

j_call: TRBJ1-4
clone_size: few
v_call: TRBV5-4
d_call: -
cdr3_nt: TGCGCCAGCAGCCAAGGCGACGCGTACGGGGGGATAGTGGAAAAACTGTTTTTT
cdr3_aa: CASSQGDAYGGIVEKLFF

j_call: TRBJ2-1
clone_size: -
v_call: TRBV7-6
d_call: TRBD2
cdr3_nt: TGTGCCAGCAGCCCCTCGGGGGGCAATGAGCAGTTCTTC
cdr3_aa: CASSPSGGNEQFF

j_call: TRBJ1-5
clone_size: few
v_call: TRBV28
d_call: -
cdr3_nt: TGTGCCAGCAGAATGGACACCACGGCCCAGCCCCAGCATTTT
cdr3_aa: CASRMDTTAQPQHF

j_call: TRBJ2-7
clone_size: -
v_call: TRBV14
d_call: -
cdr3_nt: TGTGCCAGCAGCCAAGGGCTAACGGGCTACGAGCAGTACTTC
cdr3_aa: CASSQGLTGYEQYF

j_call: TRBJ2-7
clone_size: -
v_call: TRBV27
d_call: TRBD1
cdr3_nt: TGTGCCAGCAGTTTGAGGGGACAGGGGTTTCACGAGCAGTACTTC
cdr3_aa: CASSLRGQGFHEQYF

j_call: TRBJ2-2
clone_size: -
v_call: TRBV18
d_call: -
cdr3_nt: TGTGCCAGCTCACCACGGGACAGACGGGGGAACGCCGGGGAGCTGTTTTTT
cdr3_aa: CASSPRDRRGNAGELFF

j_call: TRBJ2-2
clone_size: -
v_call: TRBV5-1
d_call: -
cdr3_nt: TGCGCCAGCAGCTTGGGGTTAGCCGGCGGGGAGCTGTTTTTT
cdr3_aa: CASSLGLAGGELFF

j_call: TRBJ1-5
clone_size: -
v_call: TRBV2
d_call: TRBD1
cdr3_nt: TGTGCCAGCAGTACAGGACAGGGGCATCAGCCCCAGCATTTT
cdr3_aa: CASSTGQGHQPQHF

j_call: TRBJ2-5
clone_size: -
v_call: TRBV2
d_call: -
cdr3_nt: TGTGCCAGCAGTCTGAGACAGGTCCGCCAAGAGACCCAGTACTTC
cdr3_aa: CASSLRQVRQETQYF

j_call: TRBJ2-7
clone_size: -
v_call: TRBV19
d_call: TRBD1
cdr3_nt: TGTGCCAGTAGCGCCGGGACAGGGTCCTACGAGCAGTACTTC
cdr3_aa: CASSAGTGSYEQYF

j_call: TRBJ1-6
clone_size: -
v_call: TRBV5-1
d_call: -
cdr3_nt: TGCGCCAGCAGCTTTTTGGCCGGGCCAGGGTATAATTCACCCCTCCACTTT
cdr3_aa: CASSFLAGPGYNSPLHF

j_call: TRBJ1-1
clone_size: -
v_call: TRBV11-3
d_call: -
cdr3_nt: TGTGCCAGCAGCTTAGAAGGGGAGGAGAACACTGAAGCTTTCTTT
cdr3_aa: CASSLEGEENTEAFF

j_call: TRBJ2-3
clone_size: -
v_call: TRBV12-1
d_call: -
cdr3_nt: TGTGCCAGCAGCCCCAGGACAGATACGCAGTATTTT
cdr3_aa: CASSPRTDTQYF

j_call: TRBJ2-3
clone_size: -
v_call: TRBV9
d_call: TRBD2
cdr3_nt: TGTGCCAGCACCGAGAAGGGGGAGCGGGGGGGCGTAGATACGCAGTATTTT
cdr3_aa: CASTEKGERGGVDTQYF

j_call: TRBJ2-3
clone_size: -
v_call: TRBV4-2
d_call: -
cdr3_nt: TGTGCCAGCAGCGGTAGCGGAATCACAGATACGCAGTATTTT
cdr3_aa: CASSGSGITDTQYF

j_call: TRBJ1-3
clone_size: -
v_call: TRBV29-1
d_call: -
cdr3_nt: TGCAGCGTTCGACCACAGGGAGACGGAAACACCATATATTTT
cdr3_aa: CSVRPQGDGNTIYF

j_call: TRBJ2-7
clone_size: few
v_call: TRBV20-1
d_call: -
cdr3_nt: TGCAGTGCCACGACAGGTAGAGAGCAGTACTTC
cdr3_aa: CSATTGREQYF

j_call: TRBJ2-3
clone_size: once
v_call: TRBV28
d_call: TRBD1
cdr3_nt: TGTGCCAGCGGACACAGGGGGCGAGCAGATACGCAGTATTTT
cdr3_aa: CASGHRGRADTQYF

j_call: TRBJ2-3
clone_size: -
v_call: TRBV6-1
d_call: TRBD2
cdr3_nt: TGTGCCAGCAGTGAAATAGCGGGGGGCACAGATACGCAGTATTTT
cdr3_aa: CASSEIAGGTDTQYF

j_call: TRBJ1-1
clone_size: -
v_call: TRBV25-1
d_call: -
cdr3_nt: TGTGCCAGCAAAGGGGCAGCCAACACTGAAGCTTTCTTT
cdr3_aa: CASKGAANTEAFF

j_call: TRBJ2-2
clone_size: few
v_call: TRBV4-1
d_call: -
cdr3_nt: TGCGCCAGCAGCCAATCTAACACCGGGGAGCTGTTTTTT
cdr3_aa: CASSQSNTGELFF

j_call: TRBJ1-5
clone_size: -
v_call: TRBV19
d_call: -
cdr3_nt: TGTGCCAGTAGTCGCGACTCCAATCAGCCCCAGCATTTT
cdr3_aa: CASSRDSNQPQHF

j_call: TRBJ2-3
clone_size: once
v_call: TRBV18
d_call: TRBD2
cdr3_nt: TGTGCCAGCTCACCAATTACTAGCGGCACAGATACGCAGTATTTT
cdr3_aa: CASSPITSGTDTQYF

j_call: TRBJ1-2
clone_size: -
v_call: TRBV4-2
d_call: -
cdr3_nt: TGTGCCAGCAGCCAAGACGGTGAGGAACCTAACTATGGCTACACCTTC
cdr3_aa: CASSQDGEEPNYGYTF

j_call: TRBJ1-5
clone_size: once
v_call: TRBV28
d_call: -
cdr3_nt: TGTGCCAGCAGTTTCAATGTTCGGCGGCTAAGCAATCAGCCCCAGCATTTT
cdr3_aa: CASSFNVRRLSNQPQHF

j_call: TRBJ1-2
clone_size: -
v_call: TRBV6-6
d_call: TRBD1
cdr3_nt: TGTGCCAGCAGCAATCCGGGACAGGGAGTCGGCTACACCTTC
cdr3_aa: CASSNPGQGVGYTF

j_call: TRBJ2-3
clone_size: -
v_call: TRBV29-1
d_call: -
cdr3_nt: TGCAGCGTTGATAACTGGAGACTCCCTAGCACAGATACGCAGTATTTT
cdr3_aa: CSVDNWRLPSTDTQYF

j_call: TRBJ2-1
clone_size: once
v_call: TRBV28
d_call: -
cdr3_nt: TGTGCCAGCAGTTCGATTAGCGAGGATGAGCAGTTCTTC
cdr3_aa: CASSSISEDEQFF

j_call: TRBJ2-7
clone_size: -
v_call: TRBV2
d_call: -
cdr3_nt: TGTGCCAGCATTAAATTGGACTCCGGGAACTACGAGCAGTACTTC
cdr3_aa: CASIKLDSGNYEQYF

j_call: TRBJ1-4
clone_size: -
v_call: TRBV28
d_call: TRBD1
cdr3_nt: TGTGCCAGCATGCCATCCAACAGGGGGGGTGAAAAACTGTTTTTT
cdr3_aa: CASMPSNRGGEKLFF